The 27 T cell receptor beta chains below come from one sample, sequenced in a study of CD8 T cells in ankylosing spondylitis. Study-wide findings and caveats: About 8 highly homologous variants made up a TCR beta motif, and this motif appeared characteristic of ankylosing spondylitis blood.

The antigens these receptors bind are not known. TCRdb reanalysed the 5' RACE reads using MiXCR and keeps one entry per CDR3 protein. The sample carries hundreds of thousands of distinct CDR3 sequences, more than 25% recorded once. The sequenced sample consisted of blood, either unsorted or a sorted T cell fraction (not recorded which). The receptors here all came from a male donor with ankylosing spondylitis.

This clonotype was detected once. The chain links TRBV20-1 to TRBJ2-5; 10 nucleotides match TRBD2. The J segment lost 4 bases and the V segment lost 3 bases, leaving 5 bases of the junction unmatched. There are 14 residues in the CDR3. Per germline, CDR1 DFQATT and CDR2 SNEGSKA (reference sequence). In DNA form, the CDR3 reads TGCAGTGCTAGTAAAGCGGGGGGGGGAGAGACCCAGTACTTC. Translating gives CSASKAGGGETQYF.

This clonotype occurred a few times. The CDR3: CASSDGLAGTYEQYF. Here the CDR3 DNA reads TGTGCCAGCAGCGACGGACTAGCGGGGACCTACGAGCAGTACTTC. The rearrangement joins TRBV11-2 to TRBJ2-7; 12 bases match TRBD2. The CDR3 length is 15 residues. J was trimmed by 2 bases and V by 5 bases; bases with no gene match: 4. Germline loops: CDR1 SGHAT, CDR2 FQNNGV.

The sample holds a few counts of this clonotype. The chain combines TRBV3-1 with TRBJ2-3, with D unresolved. This CDR3 comprises 14 residues. V lost 4 bases, J lost 4 bases, and 12 bases lay in between. Germline CDR1 LGHDT, CDR2 YNNKEL (reference sequence). The CDR3 loop reads CASSRPGDPDTQYF. CDR3 in DNA: TGTGCCAGCAGCCGACCAGGAGACCCAGATACGCAGTATTTT.

This clonotype was seen many times. This chain uses TRBV24-1 with TRBJ2-1, with 8 bases fitting TRBD1. Losses at the gene ends were 3 bases for V and 4 bases for J; bases not matched to a gene: 10. The germline gives CDR1 KGHDR, CDR2 SFDVKD. The CDR3 covers 17 residues. The CDR3 nucleotides are TGTGCCACCAGTGATGGCAGGGGGCGCGAGACGTACAATGAGCAGTTCTTC. Protein: CATSDGRGRETYNEQFF.

The chain is built from TRBV2 and TRBJ1-2, with 8 bases lining up with TRBD1. The V gene's germline CDR1 is SNHLY and CDR2 FYNNEI. This CDR3 has 13 amino acids. Trimming removed 8 bases from V and 4 bases from J; junction bases left unmatched: 6. The CDR3 DNA follows: TGTGCCAGCCAGGACAGGGCGGGCTATGGCTACACCTTC. It translates to CASQDRAGYGYTF.

This clonotype was found a few times. The chain couples TRBV24-1 to TRBJ2-5; 10 nucleotides align to TRBD2. The CDR3 has 16 residues. Trimming cost V 6 bases and J 1 base; bases outside gene matches: 7. Germline-derived CDR1 and CDR2 are KGHDR and SFDVKD. CDR3 sequence reads: CATSSGLADVQETQYF. The CDR3 nucleotides are TGTGCCACCAGTTCCGGACTAGCGGACGTCCAAGAGACCCAGTACTTC.

This clonotype was detected once. This chain connects TRBV11-3 to TRBJ2-3, with D possibly being TRBD2 (6 bases). V lost 6 bases to trimming and J lost 5 bases, with 18 bases between them. The germline gives CDR1 SGHNT, CDR2 YENEEA. This CDR3 is 15 amino acids long. CDR3 sequence: CASRPRRAEGDTQYF. The CDR3 DNA follows: TGTGCCAGCAGACCTCGGCGGGCGGAGGGAGATACGCAGTATTTT.

The chain employs TRBV29-1 and TRBJ2-7; D not resolved. Germline assignment: CDR1 SQVTM and CDR2 ANQGSEA. The CDR3 has 13 residues. V shed 4 bases and J shed 4 bases, with 14 bases lying between them. CDR3 region: CSVGFTLGYEQYF. DNA for the CDR3: TGCAGCGTTGGATTCACACTGGGATACGAGCAGTACTTC.

The chain links TRBV25-1 to TRBJ1-5; D remains unclear. CDR3 size: 14 residues. Germline lookup yields CDR1 MGHDK and CDR2 SYGVNS. The V and J ends lost 1 base and 5 bases respectively, with 9 bases between them. The CDR3 region has the DNA TGTGCCAGCAGTGAATTGGGCGGGGATCAGCCCCAGCATTTT. Translation: CASSELGGDQPQHF.

V gene TRBV12-3 or TRBV12-4 combines with J gene TRBJ2-7; D remains unclear. This CDR3 contains 12 residues. Trimming removed 3 bases at V and 2 bases at J, with 5 bases between. CDR3 bases: TGTGCCAGCAGTTTGAGAGCCTACGAGCAGTACTTC. Translated, it gives CASSLRAYEQYF.

The gene calls are TRBV2 and TRBJ2-3, with D possibly matching TRBD1 (6 bases). The CDR3 spans 14 residues. CDR1 and CDR2 (germline): SNHLY, FYNNEI. V lost 2 bases and J 3 bases, leaving 9 bases between the germline ends. This CDR3 reads CASSEIRGTDTQYF. Here the CDR3 DNA reads TGTGCCAGCAGTGAAATCAGGGGAACAGATACGCAGTATTTT.

This clonotype was picked up one time. CDR3 sequence (DNA): TGCGCCAGCAGCTTGGATGGACAGCGCTCTGGAAACACCATATATTTT. Amino acids: CASSLDGQRSGNTIYF. V is TRBV5-1 and J is TRBJ1-3; perhaps TRBD1 as D (6 bases). Between the trimmed V and J ends, which lost 0 bases and 0 bases, there was a span of 10 bases. From germline, CDR1 is SGHRS and CDR2 YFSETQ. The CDR3 covers 16 residues. Full variable domain (missing parts from reference TRBV5-1 and TRBJ1-3): KAGVTQTPRYLIKTRGQQVTLSCSPISGHRSVSWYQQTPGQGLQFLFEYFSETQRNKGNFPGRFSGRQFSNSRSEMNVSTLELGDSALYLCASSLDGQRSGNTIYFGEGSWLTVV.

V and J are TRBV5-1 and TRBJ2-7; D possibly corresponds to TRBD2 (7 bases). V lost 4 bases, J lost 7 bases, and 18 bases lay in between. This CDR3 has 14 residues. Germline assignment: CDR1 SGHRS and CDR2 YFSETQ. CDR3 nucleotide sequence: TGCGCCAGCAGCCCGGGGGGCTTCGGGGGGGAGCAGTACTTC. As protein: CASSPGGFGGEQYF.

This clonotype was seen more than once but under ten times. V usage is TRBV7-2 and J usage is TRBJ1-1; TRBD1 agrees at 8 bases. This CDR3 is 14 amino acids long. V dropped 2 bases and J dropped 4; count of bases not matched to a gene: 3. Germline V CDR1 and CDR2: SGHTA, FQGNSA. CDR3 sequence reads: CASSLQGASTEAFF. The CDR3 bases are TGTGCCAGCAGCTTACAGGGGGCGAGCACTGAAGCTTTCTTT.

This clonotype has just a few counts. The V gene is TRBV15, the J gene TRBJ1-1, with unresolved D. The CDR3 length is 13 residues. CDR1 is LNHNV, CDR2 YYDKDF, per germline (reference sequence). The V end lost 0 bases, the J end lost 11 bases, and 13 bases lay between the germline ends. CDR3 nucleotides: TGTGCCACCAGCAGAGATAAAGGGATGGTCGCTTTCTTT. Translated, it gives CATSRDKGMVAFF.

The gene calls are TRBV4-2 and TRBJ2-1; possible D gene TRBD2, 7 bases. Germline-derived CDR1 and CDR2 are LGHNA and YNFKEQ. The CDR3 is 16 amino acids. V lost 0 bases and J lost 14, with 23 bases in between. CDR3 protein: CASSQEVRGGGSGEFF. The CDR3, as DNA: TGTGCCAGCAGCCAAGAGGTGAGGGGGGGTGGTAGCGGCGAGTTCTTC.

This clonotype was counted a few times. The rearrangement uses TRBV14 and TRBJ1-1; tentatively, D is TRBD1 (6 bases). Germline loops: CDR1 SGHDN, CDR2 FVKESK. Trimming took off 5 bases at V and 0 bases at J, with 7 bases between the two ends. The CDR3 sequence is 13 residues long. This CDR3 is CASSTGLNTEAFF. Written as DNA, the CDR3 is TGTGCCAGCAGCACAGGGCTGAACACTGAAGCTTTCTTT.

This sequence joins TRBV24-1 and TRBJ2-1; possible D gene TRBD2, 6 bases. This CDR3 has 16 amino acids. The germline V gene has CDR1 KGHDR and CDR2 SFDVKD. Trimming pared 2 bases from V and 15 bases from J, leaving 25 bases between. CDR3 protein: CATSDSEGGVSPGLFF. The CDR3 region has the DNA TGTGCCACCAGTGATTCCGAGGGAGGAGTCTCCCCGGGGCTGTTCTTC.

This clonotype has just a few counts. V gene TRBV7-9 combines with J gene TRBJ1-4, with 8 bases identical to TRBD1. The trim removed 3 bases at V and 1 base at J, leaving 1 base unmatched. CDR1 and CDR2 (germline): SEHNR, FQNEAQ (reference sequence). The CDR3 contains 15 residues. This chain's CDR3 is CASSFTGGTNEKLFF. CDR3 sequence (DNA): TGTGCCAGCAGCTTTACAGGGGGAACTAATGAAAAACTGTTTTTT.

A few counts support this clonotype. The chain couples TRBV27 to TRBJ2-3; maybe TRBD2 (5 bases). CDR1 is MNHEY and CDR2 is SMNVEV in the germline V gene (reference sequence). Trimming took off 2 bases at V and 7 bases at J, with 10 bases between the two ends. The CDR3 runs 13 residues. The chain's CDR3 is CASSLRGENTQYF. CDR3 sequence (DNA): TGTGCCAGCAGTTTACGGGGTGAGAATACGCAGTATTTT.

The gene calls are TRBV7-2 and TRBJ2-1; D unclear. V was trimmed by 1 base and J by 6 bases, leaving 13 bases between them. This CDR3 has 15 residues. CDR1 is SGHTA and CDR2 is FQGNSA in the germline V gene. CDR3 region: CASSLEATVGNEQFF. The CDR3 DNA sequence: TGTGCCAGCAGCTTAGAGGCTACGGTAGGCAATGAGCAGTTCTTC.

This chain links TRBV24-1 with TRBJ2-2, with D perhaps being TRBD1 or TRBD2 (5 bases each). This CDR3 spans 15 amino acids. Looked up from germline, CDR1 is KGHDR and CDR2 is SFDVKD. Trimming stripped 1 base from V and 6 bases from J, with 11 bases between. The CDR3 sequence is CATSDFPWDAGELFF. The DNA of the CDR3 is TGTGCCACCAGTGATTTTCCATGGGACGCCGGGGAGCTGTTTTTT.

The CDR3 nucleotides read TGTGCCAGCAGCTCCGGACTCCCCAATCCTAAAAACATTCAGTACTTC. It translates to CASSSGLPNPKNIQYF. The chain employs TRBV7-2 and TRBJ2-4; TRBD2 might be the D (5 bases). The CDR3 runs 16 residues. With 4 bases removed from V and 4 bases from J, the gap between germline ends came to 17 bases. CDR1 is SGHTA, CDR2 FQGNSA, per germline. The full variable domain, with the rest looked up from reference TRBV7-2 and TRBJ2-4, is GAGVSQSPSNKVTEKGKDVELRCDPISGHTALYWYRQSLGQGLEFLIYFQGNSAPDKSGLPSDRFSAERTGGSVSTLTIQRTQQEDSAVYLCASSSGLPNPKNIQYFGAGTRLSVL.

The chain carries TRBV7-9 and TRBJ2-7; D is uncertain. The length of the CDR3 is 13 residues. Germline CDR1 reads SEHNR; CDR2 reads FQNEAQ (reference sequence). The ends were cut back, 5 bases at V and 5 bases at J, with 13 bases in the middle. The CDR3 DNA follows: TGTGCCAGCAGCGGCTCGGAATTCCACGAGCAGTACTTC. This sequence encodes CASSGSEFHEQYF.

This clonotype was detected only a few times. For the CDR3, the DNA is TGCGCCAGCAGCATACAAGGGACAGGGACTGGCGAGCAGTACTTC. It specifies CASSIQGTGTGEQYF. V is TRBV5-1 and J is TRBJ2-7; 9 positions match TRBD1. Germline V gene lookup returns CDR1 SGHRS and CDR2 YFSETQ. J was trimmed by 6 bases and V by 4 bases; bases with no gene match: 11. CDR3 length: 15 amino acids.

This clonotype was counted a few times. V gene TRBV2 combines with J gene TRBJ2-7, with 14 bases lining up with TRBD2. J was trimmed by 4 bases and V by 6 bases; bases with no gene match: 5. The germline V gene has CDR1 SNHLY and CDR2 FYNNEI. The CDR3 extends over 15 amino acids. CDR3 bases: TGTGCCAGCAGGATGGGACTAGCGGGAGAATACGAGCAGTACTTC. Translated, it gives CASRMGLAGEYEQYF.

This clonotype was detected a few times. The chain links TRBV11-3 to TRBJ2-2; D not resolved. Germline CDR1 SGHNT, CDR2 YENEEA. The CDR3 has 14 residues. V lost 5 bases and J 1 base, leaving 8 bases between the germline ends. The DNA for the CDR3 is TGTGCCAGCAGCCGAACCCGGAACACCGGGGAGCTGTTTTTT. Translated: CASSRTRNTGELFF.